This T cell receptor (beta chain) was found in a study of T-cell memory formation after mild COVID-19. One entry per CDR3 protein, called by TCRdb with MiXCR from the 5' RACE reads. The sample has 340,000 or so distinct CDR3 sequences, 13% seen once. V was clipped by 0 bases and J by 4 bases, with 8 bases between them. The CDR3 is made up of 14 amino acids. In germline, CDR1 is LNHNV, CDR2 YYDKDF (reference sequence). The sequence was obtained from a young man who had mild COVID-19 (a few samples of this study predate the infection). Cell type and time point are not known. The chain links TRBV15 to TRBJ2-3; D possibly corresponds to TRBD1 (6 bases). The specimen was PBMCs or a T cell subset sorted from them (not recorded which). The CDR3 here is CATSRDRGADTQYF. The CDR3 nucleotides are TGTGCCACCAGCAGAGACAGGGGTGCAGATACGCAGTATTTT.